This T cell receptor beta chain was retrieved from a study of T-cell memory formation after mild COVID-19 (dated by TCRdb to the early 2020s). For the study in its entirety: TCR sequence clusters from the two donors were found to be largely donor specific. Two young, previously healthy adult volunteers, one female and one male, were included in the cohort. In a couple of donors, T-cell clones that expanded and contracted after mild COVID-19 were tracked by sequencing TCRalpha and TCRbeta repertoires over time.

PBMCs were isolated by Ficoll-Paque density gradient centrifugation. Unmatched junction bases come to 10, with V trimmed by 5 bases and J by 2 bases. Taken from the germline V gene, the CDR1 and CDR2 loops are SGHRS and YFSETQ. The CDR3 spans 15 residues, from the cysteine through the phenylalanine. Here the CDR3 DNA is all that survives: 45 bases in frame from base 1. This clonotype was picked up many times. Its antigen is unknown. Nothing much larger sits one base from this clone, and base qualities are not available. This sample was sequenced with an Illumina NovaSeq 6000. Using 5'RACE with constant-segment primers, TCRalpha and TCRbeta cDNA libraries were constructed, with sample barcodes and unique molecular identifiers added in the process. RNA was extracted from every sample with Trizol reagent. The libraries were amplified in two PCR steps, and the second step added a second sample barcode and Illumina TruSeq adapters. The libraries were sequenced on an Illumina NovaSeq using 2 x 150 bp paired-end reads. For the original study's pipeline: The reads were demultiplexed and collapsed into UMI-guided consensus sequences using migec v1.2.7. With mixcr v2.1.11, UMI consensuses were aligned to TRA and TRB V and J templates and assembled into clonotypes. Clonotypes were classified as expanded or contracted when called significant by both edgeR and NoisET, with noise models trained on biological replicates. edgeR calls used a false discovery rate-adjusted p below 0.01 and a log2 fold-change threshold of 1. As an exploratory analysis of dynamics, max-normalized trajectories of the 1000 most abundant clonotypes were examined by PCA with hierarchical clustering. Separately sequenced CD4+ and CD8+ repertoires were used to assign a CD4 or CD8 phenotype to each responding clone. TCRdb reprocessing: public reads trimmed at Q25 with fastp, clones called with MiXCR, in-frame beta chains kept. Rows with a matching CDR3 protein are joined into one entry that keeps the most common DNA and genes. The V and J calls follow TCRdb's processing rather than the paper's. The sample includes some 250,000 distinct CDR3 sequences, with 8% to 9.5% observed a single time. Of the sample, approximately 20% falls within the top ten clones.

What the study reported, not specific to this receptor: Some responding clones were detected in pre-infection memory, suggesting pre-existing cross-reactive memory T cells joined the SARS-CoV-2 response. Whether the second-wave clones peaking on day 37 were SARS-CoV-2 specific was not confirmed. Contracting CD4+ clones were found mainly in CM and EM memory subsets, while CD8+ clones were enriched in EMRA. From day 15 to 85, contracting clones showed balanced CD4/CD8 phenotypes, whereas a second wave of clones that expanded from day 15 to 37 leaned towards CD4+. The study covered only two mild cases, and larger cohorts including severe cases with pre-infection samples were considered necessary.

This receptor was identified in a man in his late teens or twenties who had mild COVID-19 (a few samples of this study predate the infection). The sample titles of this study are shuffled in the database, so cell type and time point are left out; the donor was told from shared clones. Sequencing was done on a sample of PBMCs or a T cell subset sorted from them (not recorded which). The sequence is built from TRBV5-1 and TRBJ2-7, with TRBD1 identical over 7 junction bases. The base sequence is TGCGCCAGCAGTCGGGCTCGGGACAGTCCCTACGAGCAGTACTTC. Its protein product is CASSRARDSPYEQYF.